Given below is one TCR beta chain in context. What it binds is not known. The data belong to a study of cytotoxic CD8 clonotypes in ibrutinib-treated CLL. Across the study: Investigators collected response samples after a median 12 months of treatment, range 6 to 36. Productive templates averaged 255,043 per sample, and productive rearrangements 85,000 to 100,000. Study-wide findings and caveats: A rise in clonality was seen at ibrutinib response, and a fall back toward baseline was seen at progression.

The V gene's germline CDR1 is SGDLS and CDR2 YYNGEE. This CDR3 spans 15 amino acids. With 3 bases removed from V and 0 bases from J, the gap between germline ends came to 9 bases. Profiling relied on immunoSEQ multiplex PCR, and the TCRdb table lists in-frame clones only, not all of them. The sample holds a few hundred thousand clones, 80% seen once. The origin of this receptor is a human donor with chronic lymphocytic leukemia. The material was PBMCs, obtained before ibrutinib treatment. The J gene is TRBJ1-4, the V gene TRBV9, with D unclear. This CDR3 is CASSADFATNEKLFF. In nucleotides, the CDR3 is TGTGCCAGCAGCGCTGACTTTGCAACTAATGAAAAACTGTTTTTT.